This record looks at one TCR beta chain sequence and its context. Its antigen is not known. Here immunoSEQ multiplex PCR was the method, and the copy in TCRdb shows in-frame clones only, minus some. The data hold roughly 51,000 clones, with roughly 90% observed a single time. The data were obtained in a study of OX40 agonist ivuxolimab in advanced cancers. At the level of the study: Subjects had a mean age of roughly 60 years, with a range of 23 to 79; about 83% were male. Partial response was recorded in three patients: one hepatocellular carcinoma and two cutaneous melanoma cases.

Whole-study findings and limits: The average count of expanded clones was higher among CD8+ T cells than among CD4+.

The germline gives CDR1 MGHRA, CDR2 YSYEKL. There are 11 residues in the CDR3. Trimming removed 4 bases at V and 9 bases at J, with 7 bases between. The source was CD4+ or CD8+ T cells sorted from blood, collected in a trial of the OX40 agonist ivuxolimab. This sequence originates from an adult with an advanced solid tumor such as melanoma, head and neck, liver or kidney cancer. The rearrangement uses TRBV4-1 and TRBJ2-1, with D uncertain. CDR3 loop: CASSPGGEQFF. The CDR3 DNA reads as TGCGCCAGCAGCCCCGGCGGTGAGCAGTTCTTC.